Following are 30 T cell receptor beta chains from one sample sequenced in a study of CD8 T cells in Susac syndrome. RNA in amounts of about 0.5 to 1 ug was reverse transcribed with random hexamers. TCRdb fed the immunoSEQ multiplex PCR reads into MiXCR, producing one record per CDR3 protein. The sample holds more than 95,000 distinct CDR3 sequences, more than 85% seen once. Sequenced input: CD4+ T cells from PBMCs. These receptors were obtained from a human donor with multiple sclerosis.

The chain employs TRBV5-1 and TRBJ1-4; TRBD1 is a possible D gene (5 bases). The germline gives CDR1 SGHRS, CDR2 YFSETQ. The V gene lost 4 bases and the J gene lost 8 bases, with 15 bases spanning the gap. This CDR3 has 14 residues. The CDR3 DNA reads as TGCGCCAGCAGCCCGTGGGGGAATCGGGAAAAACTGTTTTTT. This codes for CASSPWGNREKLFF. Full variable domain (remainder filled in from reference TRBV5-1 and TRBJ1-4): KAGVTQTPRYLIKTRGQQVTLSCSPISGHRSVSWYQQTPGQGLQFLFEYFSETQRNKGNFPGRFSGRQFSNSRSEMNVSTLELGDSALYLCASSPWGNREKLFFGSGTQLSVL.

J is TRBJ1-5 and V is TRBV12-3 or TRBV12-4; D is possibly TRBD1 (6 bases). The CDR3 sequence is 15 residues long. The V and J ends lost 6 bases and 0 bases respectively, with 12 bases between them. Written as DNA, the CDR3 is TGTGCCAGCAGCTTACAGGGCCCTAGCAATCAGCCCCAGCATTTT. Amino acid sequence: CASSLQGPSNQPQHF.

The V call is TRBV30, the J call TRBJ1-6; possible D gene TRBD1, 5 bases. There are 13 residues in the CDR3. Germline V lookup: CDR1 GTSNPN, CDR2 SVGIG (reference sequence). V was cut by 3 bases and J by 7 bases, with 10 bases left in between. CDR3 nucleotides: TGTGCCTGGAGAGTCGGGGGGAATTCACCCCTCCACTTT. It encodes CAWRVGGNSPLHF.

This chain connects TRBV6-1 to TRBJ1-5; D remains ambiguous. Per the germline V gene, CDR1 is MNHNS and CDR2 is SASEGT. The CDR3 totals 15 residues. V lost 3 bases to trimming and J lost 0 bases, with 9 bases between them. The DNA of the CDR3 is TGTGCCAGCAGTGAGTATCCGGTTAGCAATCAGCCCCAGCATTTT. As protein: CASSEYPVSNQPQHF.

This chain joins TRBV11-2 and TRBJ1-2; 9 nucleotides align to TRBD1. This CDR3 comprises 15 residues. In germline, CDR1 is SGHAT, CDR2 FQNNGV. J lost 0 bases, V lost 4 bases, and 3 bases had no gene match. Here the CDR3 reads CASSSWDRANYGYTF. The CDR3 nucleotides read TGTGCCAGCAGCTCCTGGGACAGGGCTAACTATGGCTACACCTTC.

This chain uses TRBV10-2 with TRBJ2-3; TRBD2 might be the D (5 bases). The CDR3 loop spans 12 amino acids. Germline V CDR1 and CDR2: WSHSY, SAAADI. Trimming left V 3 bases short and J 5 bases short, with 6 bases between. CDR3 DNA sequence: TGCGCCAGCAGTGAACGGGGAGATACGCAGTATTTT. As protein: CASSERGDTQYF.

This chain links TRBV12-3 or TRBV12-4 with TRBJ1-5; weak D call: TRBD1 (6 bases). The CDR3 extends over 14 amino acids. Trimming shortened V by 6 bases and J by 5 bases, and 14 bases separated the two germline ends. In DNA, the CDR3 is TGTGCCAGCAGCCTGAGGACAGACTATCAGCCCCAGCATTTT. Translated: CASSLRTDYQPQHF.

The V and J genes are TRBV6-5 and TRBJ1-1; TRBD1 is a possible D gene (5 bases). Trimming pared 5 bases from V and 1 base from J, leaving 14 bases between. Germline loops: CDR1 MNHEY, CDR2 SVGAGI. This CDR3 spans 15 amino acids. CDR3 DNA sequence: TGTGCCAGCAGTACCCCGGGGGACGGGAACACTGAAGCTTTCTTT. Translating it yields CASSTPGDGNTEAFF.

V gene TRBV5-4 combines with J gene TRBJ2-2; possible D gene TRBD2, 5 bases. The CDR3 spans 16 residues. The germline gives CDR1 SGHNT, CDR2 YYREEE (reference sequence). The V end was cut by 4 bases, the J end by 0 bases, with 13 bases between. In DNA form, the CDR3 reads TGTGCCAGCAGCCGGGGTGGTAGCTCGAACACCGGGGAGCTGTTTTTT. Encoded protein: CASSRGGSSNTGELFF.

This chain links TRBV24-1 with TRBJ1-1; D is ambiguous. V lost 1 base and J 5 bases, leaving 7 bases between the germline ends. Germline V lookup: CDR1 KGHDR, CDR2 SFDVKD. The CDR3 is made up of 13 amino acids. The CDR3 region has the DNA TGTGCCACCAGTGATTTTTCGGGAACTGAAGCTTTCTTT. Its translation: CATSDFSGTEAFF.

This chain joins TRBV28 and TRBJ2-5; D is undetermined. The germline V gene encodes CDR1 MDHEN and CDR2 SYDVKM. This CDR3 has 12 residues. The V end was cut by 6 bases, the J end by 5 bases, with 10 bases between. This CDR3 is CASSIARETQYF. DNA of the CDR3: TGTGCCAGCAGCATTGCTCGGGAGACCCAGTACTTC.

CDR3 bases: TGTGCCAGTATCGGGCGCTCCTACGAGCAGTACTTC. Translated, it gives CASIGRSYEQYF. The chain has TRBV19 and TRBJ2-7; D is uncertain. Germline V gene sequence: CDR1 LNHDA, CDR2 SQIVND (reference sequence). V lost 7 bases, J lost 0 bases, and 7 bases lay in between. The CDR3 totals 12 residues.

The chain combines TRBV11-3 with TRBJ1-2; D may be TRBD1 (6 bases). The CDR3 is 14 amino acids. The germline V gene has CDR1 SGHNT and CDR2 YENEEA. V was pared by 2 bases and J by 6 bases, with 13 bases between. In DNA, the CDR3 is TGTGCCAGCAGCTTACCCCCAGGGGTGCATGGCTACACCTTC. Residues: CASSLPPGVHGYTF. Full variable domain (remainder filled in from reference TRBV11-3 and TRBJ1-2): EAGVVQSPRYKIIEKKQPVAFWCNPISGHNTLYWYLQNLGQGPELLIRYENEEAVDDSQLPKDRFSAERLKGVDSTLKIQPAELGDSAVYLCASSLPPGVHGYTFGSGTRLTVV.

The gene calls are TRBV29-1 and TRBJ2-7; D gene ambiguous. This CDR3 region has 11 residues. Per germline, CDR1 SQVTM and CDR2 ANQGSEA. Trimming cost V 3 bases and J 9 bases, with 12 bases left between them. CDR3 sequence: CSVEGQKAQYF. The CDR3 nucleotides are TGCAGCGTTGAGGGCCAGAAAGCGCAGTACTTC.

This chain links TRBV6-1 with TRBJ2-3; 10 bases fit TRBD1. The length of the CDR3 is 16 residues. Trimming took 6 bases from V and 3 from J; bases not matched to a gene: 9. Germline V gene sequence: CDR1 MNHNS, CDR2 SASEGT. The DNA of the CDR3 is TGTGCCAGCAGCCCGGCCGGGACAGGGGATACAGATACGCAGTATTTT. Residues: CASSPAGTGDTDTQYF.

The chain carries TRBV7-2 and TRBJ2-5, with 13 bases aligning to TRBD2. This CDR3 region has 18 residues. The V segment lost 1 base and the J segment 5 bases; nucleotides outside the gene matches: 10. Germline CDR1 reads SGHTA; CDR2 reads FQGNSA. Here the CDR3 reads CASSLERLAGGGRETQYF. DNA of the CDR3: TGTGCCAGCAGCTTAGAGAGACTAGCGGGGGGCGGGCGGGAGACCCAGTACTTC.

This chain connects TRBV6-5 to TRBJ2-7; D gene unclear. The germline CDR1 and CDR2 sequences are MNHEY and SVGAGI. The V end was cut by 3 bases, the J end by 3 bases, with 12 bases between. The CDR3 runs to 14 residues. The CDR3 bases are TGTGCCAGCAGTTATGACCTGGTTTTCTACGAGCAGTACTTC. This gives the protein CASSYDLVFYEQYF.

The genes are TRBV5-4 and TRBJ1-2; D ambiguous. The CDR3 has 14 amino acids. V was trimmed by 4 bases and J by 1 base, leaving 11 bases between them. Germline lookup yields CDR1 SGHNT and CDR2 YYREEE (reference sequence). As DNA, the CDR3 is TGTGCCAGCAGCCCCTCGCAGTTTAACTATGGCTACACCTTC. It encodes CASSPSQFNYGYTF.

The chain uses TRBV20-1 and TRBJ1-5; possibly TRBD1 for D (5 bases). The V and J ends lost 1 base and 5 bases respectively, with 12 bases between them. Per germline, CDR1 DFQATT and CDR2 SNEGSKA (reference sequence). CDR3 length: 14 amino acids. In DNA form, the CDR3 reads TGCAGTGCTAGAGCCGGGGGAGAAGATCAGCCCCAGCATTTT. It encodes CSARAGGEDQPQHF.

This rearrangement joins TRBV7-9 to TRBJ2-7; D uncertain. This CDR3 is 15 amino acids long. Germline CDR1 reads SEHNR; CDR2 reads FQNEAQ (reference sequence). Trimming removed 3 bases from V and 3 bases from J, with 15 bases in between. CDR3 region: CASSFEAHRIYEQYF. CDR3 nucleotides: TGTGCCAGCAGCTTCGAGGCCCATCGAATCTACGAGCAGTACTTC.

This chain's CDR3 is CASSWTGGDSGELFF. CDR3 nucleotide sequence: TGCGCCAGCAGCTGGACAGGGGGCGATTCTGGGGAGCTGTTTTTT. V usage is TRBV5-1 and J usage is TRBJ2-2, with 11 nucleotides matching TRBD1. The CDR3 spans 15 residues. V trimming: 3 bases; J trimming: 8 bases; junction bases outside the gene matches: 6. From germline, CDR1 is SGHRS and CDR2 YFSETQ. The whole variable domain, filled in from reference TRBV5-1 and TRBJ2-2, reads KAGVTQTPRYLIKTRGQQVTLSCSPISGHRSVSWYQQTPGQGLQFLFEYFSETQRNKGNFPGRFSGRQFSNSRSEMNVSTLELGDSALYLCASSWTGGDSGELFFGEGSRLTVL.

V and J are TRBV6-2 or TRBV6-3 and TRBJ1-1; D is perhaps TRBD1 (5 bases). The CDR3 contains 13 residues. With 10 bases removed from V and 8 bases from J, the gap between germline ends came to 20 bases. Germline CDR1 and CDR2: MNHEY and SVGEGT. In DNA form, the CDR3 reads TGTGCCATCCCCAACGAAACCAGGGTAGAAGCTTTCTTT. As protein: CAIPNETRVEAFF.

The chain employs TRBV5-5 and TRBJ1-6; weak D call: TRBD1 (5 bases). The CDR3 has 13 amino acids. Trimming took 0 bases from V and 10 from J, leaving 8 bases between them. The germline V gene encodes CDR1 SGHKS and CDR2 YYEKEE (reference sequence). The CDR3 sequence: CASSLEWGSPLHF. CDR3 nucleotides: TGTGCCAGCAGCTTGGAATGGGGGTCACCCCTCCACTTT.

The rearrangement links TRBV30 to TRBJ2-5; D is ambiguous. Germline V lookup: CDR1 GTSNPN, CDR2 SVGIG (reference sequence). V was pared by 4 bases and J by 3 bases, with 9 bases between. CDR3 length: 12 amino acids. Here the CDR3 DNA reads TGTGCCTGGAAGAGGCGGAAAGAGACCCAGTACTTC. As protein: CAWKRRKETQYF.

This chain joins TRBV7-3 and TRBJ2-3; possible D gene TRBD2, 6 bases. V shed 3 bases and J shed 0 bases, with 7 bases lying between them. The CDR3 is 14 amino acids. CDR1 and CDR2 from the germline V gene are SGHTA and FQGTGA. The CDR3 coding sequence is TGTGCCAGCAGCTTCCGGGGGAGCACAGATACGCAGTATTTT. It specifies CASSFRGSTDTQYF.

The V and J genes are TRBV2 and TRBJ1-2; D perhaps matches TRBD1 (5 bases). V lost 6 bases, J lost 7 bases, and 9 bases lay in between. CDR3 length equals 11 residues. CDR1 and CDR2 (germline): SNHLY, FYNNEI. The DNA of the CDR3 is TGTGCCAGCAGCCAGGGTGGTGGCTACACCTTC. Translation: CASSQGGGYTF.

The rearrangement joins TRBV10-3 to TRBJ1-5; no reliable D call. The V and J ends lost 5 bases and 5 bases respectively, with 10 bases between them. The CDR3 loop spans 13 amino acids. CDR1 is ENHRY, CDR2 SYGVKD, per germline. Here the CDR3 DNA reads TGTGCCATCAGTAAGGCAGGCGATCAGCCCCAGCATTTT. This translates into CAISKAGDQPQHF.

The CDR3 DNA sequence: TGTGCCAGCAGTTTCGGACGCTCCTACGAGCAGTACTTC. This gives the protein CASSFGRSYEQYF. The chain recombines TRBV27 with TRBJ2-7; D gene uncertain. CDR3 size: 13 residues. V was shortened by 3 bases and J by 0 bases, with 6 bases between the two germline ends. The germline V gene encodes CDR1 MNHEY and CDR2 SMNVEV (reference sequence).

The chain employs TRBV7-8 and TRBJ2-5, with 11 bases identical to TRBD1. The CDR3 spans 16 residues. J was trimmed by 5 bases and V by 5 bases; bases with no gene match: 10. Looked up from germline, CDR1 is SGHVS and CDR2 is FQNEAQ. This CDR3 reads CASSRRRDRGSETQYF. CDR3 nucleotide sequence: TGTGCCAGCAGCCGGCGAAGGGACAGGGGGTCGGAGACCCAGTACTTC.

CDR3: CASSTSDRGEQYF. CDR3 nucleotide sequence: TGTGCCAGTAGTACCTCCGACCGCGGCGAGCAGTACTTC. The genes are TRBV19 and TRBJ2-7, with D unresolved. The V gene lost 4 bases and the J gene lost 6 bases, with 13 bases spanning the gap. CDR3 length: 13 amino acids. The germline CDR1 and CDR2 sequences are LNHDA and SQIVND (reference sequence).